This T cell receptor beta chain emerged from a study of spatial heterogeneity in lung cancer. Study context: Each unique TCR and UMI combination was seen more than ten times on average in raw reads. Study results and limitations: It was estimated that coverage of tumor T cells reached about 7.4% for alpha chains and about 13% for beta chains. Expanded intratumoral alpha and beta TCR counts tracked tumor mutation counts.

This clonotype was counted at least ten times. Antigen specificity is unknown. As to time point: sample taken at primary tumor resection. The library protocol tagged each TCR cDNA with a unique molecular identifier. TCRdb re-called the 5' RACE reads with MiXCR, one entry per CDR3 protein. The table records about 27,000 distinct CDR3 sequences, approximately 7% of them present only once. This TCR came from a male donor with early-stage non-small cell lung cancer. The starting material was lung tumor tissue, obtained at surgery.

The DNA of the CDR3 is TGTGCCAGCAGCTTACTGACTACCTCGGAGACCCAGTACTTC. It yields the protein CASSLLTTSETQYF. The rearrangement links TRBV7-2 to TRBJ2-5; tentative D call: TRBD2 (5 bases). V was pared by 2 bases and J by 5 bases, with 12 bases between. Germline CDR1 SGHTA, CDR2 FQGNSA. The CDR3 contains 14 residues.